The T cell receptor beta chain described here comes from a study of cytomegalovirus exposure and HLA in healthy donors (dated by TCRdb to about 2017). Regarding the study in general: In an earlier analysis of several hundred of the donors, under 300 Gb of sequence data and 117 million unique TCR beta sequences from about 190 million T cells were reported. A separate validation cohort of about 110 different subjects was used in addition to the approximately 700-subject first cohort. The genetic ancestry cluster associated with self-reported Caucasian donors included about four fifths of the approximately 430 genotyped donors. Typing coverage differed by locus: A, B, C, DRB1 and DQB1 were typed in about 629-640 donors, DQA1 in about 550, DPA1 in around 600, and DPB1 in 400 to 490. High-throughput TCR immunosequencing, statistical association of individual TCRs with disease status, and machine learning were combined to predict cytomegalovirus infection status. In a later analysis, previously published TCR beta repertoires from some 640 donors were re-analyzed and high-resolution HLA genotyping was added so that TCR occurrence patterns could be studied. A later genetic analysis used genome-wide SNP genotypes for about 65% of the roughly 670 donors, treating that subset as a discovery cohort. The study aimed to test whether cataloging public T cell receptors could reveal signatures of past pathogen exposure. An early release that covered about 600 HLA-typed donors contained 250 to 350 gigabases of sequencing data and about 93 million unique TCR sequences. On average, around 200,000 unique TCR beta nucleotide sequences were sequenced per donor among several hundred genotyped donors of the cohort, with roughly 19% of those sequences being non-productive. The study profiled the T cell repertoires of some 610 subjects by immunosequencing and related them to cytomegalovirus serostatus. Four to six DR-DQ haplotypes were handled as single units for association and clustering, since linkage in the cohort was strong. Both class I and class II loci were covered by HLA typing, at four-digit resolution. An earlier analysis of approximately 580 of the donors used high-throughput TCR beta sequencing to judge whether each TCR beta V gene segment behaved as functional or pseudogenic. Every discovery cohort repertoire had been produced on one sequencing platform. Rather than drawing on any new phenotypic data, the later analysis identified candidate immune exposures from TCR beta sequences and the way those sequences occurred across donors. Donor age, sex, ethnicity and CMV serostatus were compiled alongside the repertoire data.

At the junction V is shortened by 5 bases and J by 8 bases; bases outside the gene matches: 5. CDR3 length: 14 amino acids, cysteine to phenylalanine. The only DNA kept is the CDR3, 42 bases in frame from the first base. The CDR1 and CDR2 encoded by the germline V gene are KGHSH and LQKENI. Findings and caveats that apply to the study as a whole: Most TCR sequences were observed very rarely across donors, whereas some public TCRs were present in many individuals. According to a later analysis, TCR association rates differed among HLA loci, with DRB1 alleles showing the most associated TCRs and HLA-C alleles showing the fewest. A further reported finding was that TCR beta sequences accurately predicted the HLA-A and HLA-B alleles for most subjects in the first cohort. Linkage disequilibrium might explain the correlated functional status among segregating V segments, but an unknown experimental factor could not be excluded. When HLA alleles, especially DR and DQ, strongly co-occurred, TCR associations were difficult to assign to individual alleles. A cluster of highly shared sequence variants was judged likely to represent a technical artifact of the sequencing pipeline. Compared with equally common non-associated chains, HLA-associated TCR beta chains in a later analysis were more clonally expanded and had lower generation probabilities. Because counts were too low, some 17 rarely observed V segments, including chromosome 9 orphons, were excluded from the earlier analysis of a few hundred of the donors. Because the 87-base-pair reads could not distinguish some IMGT-functional V segments, including TRBV6-2 and TRBV6-3, those segments were excluded. Because some donors lacked HLA typing at each locus, the association tests relied only on the typed subset. Cytomegalovirus status was reported to be diagnosed by the classifier with high specificity and sensitivity in both the original and validation cohorts. Sequencing depth was assumed to be roughly uniform across donors in the presence/absence analyses, though that assumption may not hold. In the study, 150 to 200 TCR beta chains were listed as associated with cytomegalovirus. A few of the identified cytomegalovirus-associated TCR beta chains were confirmed in vitro to be specific for cytomegalovirus antigens. Most CMV-associated TCR beta chains appeared to be HLA-restricted in a later analysis, and the HLA associations seemed to be driven largely by CMV exposure. A later analysis reported that several top co-occurrence clusters appeared linked to parvovirus B19, influenza, CMV and Epstein-Barr virus. Specific HLA alleles were associated with 15,000 to 20,000 TCR beta sequences at a false discovery rate of 0.05 in a later analysis. The cohort was sequenced for TCR beta chains only, and without alpha or paired-chain data the features that could be detected were limited. It was suggested by the authors that the approach could potentially be generalized to other disease states and immunological phenotypes. A later genetic analysis reported fewer N-insertions in productive TCRs among donors in an Asian-associated ancestry cluster than the roughly 700-donor mean. In a later genetic analysis, a missense DCLRE1C variant was associated with V-gene and J-gene trimming of TCR beta chains, and the association was replicated in an independent cohort. In an earlier analysis of approximately 590 of the donors, most TCR beta V segments appeared in productive rearrangements about 87% or about 30% of the time, broadly matching IMGT annotations. For the cohort, immune exposure information was limited to CMV serostatus.

In the case of this clone: Its cognate antigen has yet to be identified. No base-level quality is on record; no much larger clone is a single base apart.

In total, fewer than 750 healthy bone marrow donors made up the cohort. Cohort members were all nominally healthy when sampled, although unrecorded immune exposures were likely present. The donor was CMV seropositive and belonged to the group of some 290 seropositive cohort members. A peripheral blood sample was provided by each donor, and peripheral blood mononuclear cells were used for TCR beta sequencing. The Qiagen DNeasy Blood Extraction Kit was used to extract genomic DNA from the blood cell samples. Libraries were made using the immunoSEQ multiplex PCR assay. For the multiplex PCR, a mixture combining 60 forward primers for TCR Vbeta segments and 13 reverse primers for TCR Jbeta segments was used. A multiplex PCR assay on genomic DNA amplified the CDR3 region of rearranged TCR beta genes. The amplified TCR beta libraries were sequenced on the Illumina HiSeq System as 87-base-pair reads. On the study's bioinformatics: In a later analysis, approximately 74 million unique TCR beta chains were counted across the 500 to 850 repertoires, and roughly 9.9 million of these chains were shared by at least two donors. To remove PCR and sequencing errors, raw reads were error-corrected and collapsed into unique sequences using a nearest-neighbor algorithm that merged closely related sequences. Alignment of CDR3 sequences to IMGT reference sequences was used to assign V, D and J gene segments. For a sequence to be retained, a match of at least six nucleotides to both a V gene segment and a J gene segment was required. A rearrangement counted as productive if the CDR3 had no stop codons and remained in frame with V and J, and every other rearrangement counted as non-productive. CDR3 was defined by IMGT convention, running from the second conserved V-encoded cysteine to the conserved J-encoded phenylalanine. The earlier analysis of 450 to 750 of the donors excluded any sequence lacking an unambiguous match to a single V gene segment. An earlier analysis of several hundred of the donors classified V segments as functional when productive rearrangements were above 56.7% and as segregating when the standard deviation between donors was above 5%. A statistical classification framework was built for diagnosing cytomegalovirus status from the catalog of TCR beta chain sequences. In a later analysis, V and J genes were assigned by comparing TCR nucleotide sequences against IMGT/GENE-DB human TR gene sequences. In a later analysis, CDR3 sequences and most-parsimonious VDJ recombination scenarios were assigned using the TCRdist pipeline. In a later analysis, each TCR beta chain was defined by its CDR3 amino acid sequence together with its V-gene family, and reads lacking a unique V-gene family were excluded. A later analysis removed 592 highly shared, low-generation-probability nucleotide sequences to deal with suspected cross-contamination and a sequencing artifact. In a later analysis, a clonal expansion index for each public chain was calculated from normalized within-repertoire ranks of inferred template counts. In a later analysis, generation probabilities were computed with a VDJ recombination model fitted to out-of-frame rearrangements, and the resulting probabilities were checked against IGoR. A later analysis scored TCR-TCR, TCR-HLA and TCR-CMV co-occurrence with hypergeometric tests, applying a repertoire-size bias correction to TCR pairs. In a later analysis, false discovery rates were estimated by permuting HLA or CMV assignments 20 times. In a later analysis, co-occurring TCRs were grouped using DBSCAN, and TCRdist sequence similarity was added for clustering within HLA-allele-positive subsets. Repertoires with fewer than 30,000 or more than 120,000 public chains, plus five repertoires with anomalous nucleotide sharing, were excluded from co-occurrence clustering. The table was pulled from immuneACCESS by TCRdb, which kept in-frame rearrangements only. Such tables lose some clones; where checked, under half of the loss comes from unresolved V genes, and the rest has no known cause. D and trimming were read from the DNA, whereas the V and J calls and clone size are those reported in that table. The sample profile shows under 200,000 clones; about 75% of them were found once. Around 15% of the sample lies in the top ten.

The receptor's source is a man between 50 and 59 years old in good health and CMV-seropositive. The chain was built from TRBV18 and TRBJ1-6; 8 nucleotides in the junction match TRBD1. Sequenced input: PBMCs. The DNA is TGTGCCAGCTCATCGACAGGGGTGGATTCACCCCTCCACTTT. This gives the protein CASSSTGVDSPLHF.